The T cell receptor beta chain under discussion was sequenced for a study of identical twins. Study-wide results and caveats: Cord blood beta clonotypes that were abundant carried fewer insertions, and memory repertoires showed no such trend.

Turning to this clonotype: Its cognate antigen is unknown.

The CDR3 extends over 14 amino acids. V lost 6 bases, J lost 4 bases, and 8 bases stayed unmatched. Per germline, CDR1 MNHEY and CDR2 SMNVEV (reference sequence). TCRdb reanalysed the 5' RACE reads using MiXCR and keeps one entry per CDR3 protein. In the table there are 470,000 or so distinct CDR3 sequences, 20% to 25% of which are singletons. Donors uniformly comprised healthy Caucasians. This sample was also put to use in a study of T cells expressing NK-cell markers. In that study: Sequencing covered eight donors, seven HCMV-seropositive and one seronegative. Dominance of the CD3+CD56-NKG2C+ fraction by these clonotypes also held in a few donors.

The V gene is TRBV27, the J gene TRBJ2-5, with TRBD1 matching 7 bases. What was sequenced was CD4+ T cells sorted from blood. This receptor was taken from a woman between 18 and 29 years old in good health. This CDR3 is CASSQGELRETQYF. CDR3 DNA sequence: TGTGCCAGCAGCCAGGGGGAGCTTCGAGAGACCCAGTACTTC.